This TCR beta chain stems from a study of T-cell memory formation after mild COVID-19. After 5'RACE with constant-segment primers, TCR alpha and TCR beta cDNA libraries carrying sample barcodes and UMIs were obtained. TCRdb itself ran the 5' RACE reads through MiXCR, one entry per CDR3 protein. The table records 100,000 to 120,000 distinct CDR3 sequences, about 18% of them present only once. This clonotype showed up just once. The CDR3 runs to 13 residues. V was pared by 11 bases and J by 11 bases, with 13 bases of the junction left unmatched. The chain employs TRBV12-3 or TRBV12-4 and TRBJ1-3; 9 bases match TRBD1. The sequence derives from a man aged 18 to 35 who had mild COVID-19 (a few samples of this study predate the infection). Cell type and time point are not known. The sample was PBMCs or a T cell subset sorted from them (not recorded which). The CDR3 region has the DNA TGTGCCGGCCGGACAGGGGAGTTAGACGCCATATATTTT. This sequence encodes CAGRTGELDAIYF.